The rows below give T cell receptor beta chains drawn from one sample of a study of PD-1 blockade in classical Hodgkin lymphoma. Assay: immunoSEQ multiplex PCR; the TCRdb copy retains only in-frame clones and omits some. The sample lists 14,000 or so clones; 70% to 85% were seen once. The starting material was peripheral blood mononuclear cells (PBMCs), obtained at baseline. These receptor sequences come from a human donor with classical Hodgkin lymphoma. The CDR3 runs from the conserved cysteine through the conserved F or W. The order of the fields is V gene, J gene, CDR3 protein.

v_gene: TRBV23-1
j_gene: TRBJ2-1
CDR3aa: CASSQSSAGAGDEQFF

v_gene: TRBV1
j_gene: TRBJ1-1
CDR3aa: CTSSHELSEGVTEAFF

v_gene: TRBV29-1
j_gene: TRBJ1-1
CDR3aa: CSGGGSNTEAFF

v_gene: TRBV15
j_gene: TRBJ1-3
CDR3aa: CATSRAVGVRNTIYF

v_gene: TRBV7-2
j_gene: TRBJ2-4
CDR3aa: CASSPRPGAFLAKNIQYF

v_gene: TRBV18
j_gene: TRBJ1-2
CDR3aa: CASSPLGWGYTF

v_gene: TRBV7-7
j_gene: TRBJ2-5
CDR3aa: CASSLGLAGGLGETQYF

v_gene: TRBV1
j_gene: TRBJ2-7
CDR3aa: CTSSYLTSGGVYEQYF

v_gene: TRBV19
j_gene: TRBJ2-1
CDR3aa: CASSRASIRPHEQFF

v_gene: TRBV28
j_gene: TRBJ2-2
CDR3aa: CASSTTGAAGELFF

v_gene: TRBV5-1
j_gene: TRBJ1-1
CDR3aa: CASSFGQDRATEAFF

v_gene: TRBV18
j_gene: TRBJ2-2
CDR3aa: CASSPRVKKGRNTGELFF

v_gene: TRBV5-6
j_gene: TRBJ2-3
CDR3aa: CASSPIGTGGDTQYF

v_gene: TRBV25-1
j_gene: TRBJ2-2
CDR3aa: CASSERSGSPRPGELFF

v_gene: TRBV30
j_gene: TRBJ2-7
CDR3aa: CAWSVGNSYEQYF

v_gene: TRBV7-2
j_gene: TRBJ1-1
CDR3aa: CASSLQGWLRNTEAFF

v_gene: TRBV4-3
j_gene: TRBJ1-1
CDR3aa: CASSQGVTEAFF

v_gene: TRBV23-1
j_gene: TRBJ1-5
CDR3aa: CASSQLVSNQPQHF

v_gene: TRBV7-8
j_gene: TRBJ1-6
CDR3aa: CASSLYLSRSSYNSPLHF

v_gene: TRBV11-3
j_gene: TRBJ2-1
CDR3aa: CASSLAAPGPSYNEQFF

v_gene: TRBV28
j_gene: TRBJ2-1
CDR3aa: CASSFNPPTYNEQFF

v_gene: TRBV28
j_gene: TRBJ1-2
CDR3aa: CASSLSAIPYGYTF

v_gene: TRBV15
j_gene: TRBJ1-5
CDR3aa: CATSRDGTANSNQPQHF

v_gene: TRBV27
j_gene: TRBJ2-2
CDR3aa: CASSLREGPVTGELFF

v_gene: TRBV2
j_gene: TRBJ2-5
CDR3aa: CASSEGGGAGETQYF

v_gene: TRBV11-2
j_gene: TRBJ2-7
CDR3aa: CASSLGPYVGYEQYF

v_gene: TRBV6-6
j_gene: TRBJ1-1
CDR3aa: CASSYSAANTEAFF

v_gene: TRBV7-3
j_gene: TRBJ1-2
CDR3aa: CASSLMGGINGYTF

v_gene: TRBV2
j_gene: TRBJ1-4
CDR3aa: CASKSGTGGFRSEKLFF

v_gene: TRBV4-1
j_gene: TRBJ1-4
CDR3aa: CASRTLGANEKLFF

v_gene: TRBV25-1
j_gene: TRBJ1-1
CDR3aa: CASSGLTGNTEAFF

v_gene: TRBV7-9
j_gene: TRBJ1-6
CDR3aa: CASSLVSGQSSPLHF

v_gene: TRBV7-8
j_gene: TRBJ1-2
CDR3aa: CASSFIQGEGGYTF

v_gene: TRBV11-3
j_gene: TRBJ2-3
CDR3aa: CASSRRAGPYTDTQYF

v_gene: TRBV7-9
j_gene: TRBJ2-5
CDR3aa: CASNLAGTSTEETQYF

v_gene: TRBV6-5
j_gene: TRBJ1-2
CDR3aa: CASSYSIPNYPSGYTF

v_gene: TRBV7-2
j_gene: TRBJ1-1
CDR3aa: CASSLATFLTGDTEAFF

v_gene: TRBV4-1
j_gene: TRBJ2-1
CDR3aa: CASSPSGTSGYNEQFF

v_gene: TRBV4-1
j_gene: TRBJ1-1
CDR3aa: CASSPHRSGHWGAFF

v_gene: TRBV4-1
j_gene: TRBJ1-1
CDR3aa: CASSQVLQGMNTEVFF

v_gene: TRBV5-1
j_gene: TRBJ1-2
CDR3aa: CASSIEGAGGYTF

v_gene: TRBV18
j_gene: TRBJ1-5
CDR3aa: CASSPAGGPYSNQPQHF

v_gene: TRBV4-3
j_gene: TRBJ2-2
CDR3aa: CASSQDPSGGAYSAGELFF

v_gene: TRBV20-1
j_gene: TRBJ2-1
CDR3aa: CSASDNEQFF

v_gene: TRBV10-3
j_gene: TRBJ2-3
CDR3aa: CAISESGGVTDTQYF

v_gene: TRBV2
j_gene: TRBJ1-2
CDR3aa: CASSLPGGRGEYGYTF

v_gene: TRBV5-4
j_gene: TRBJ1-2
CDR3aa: CASSVGQGRSYGYTF